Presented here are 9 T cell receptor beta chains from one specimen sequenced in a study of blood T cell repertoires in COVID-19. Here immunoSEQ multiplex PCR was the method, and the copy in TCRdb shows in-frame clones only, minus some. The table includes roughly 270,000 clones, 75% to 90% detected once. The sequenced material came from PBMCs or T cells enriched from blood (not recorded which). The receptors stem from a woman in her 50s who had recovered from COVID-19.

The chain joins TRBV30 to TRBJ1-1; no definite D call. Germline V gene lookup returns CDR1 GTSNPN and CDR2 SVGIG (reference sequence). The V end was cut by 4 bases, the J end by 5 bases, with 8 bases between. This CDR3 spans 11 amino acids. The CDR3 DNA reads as TGTGCCTGGATTCGAGGAACTGAAGCTTTCTTT. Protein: CAWIRGTEAFF.

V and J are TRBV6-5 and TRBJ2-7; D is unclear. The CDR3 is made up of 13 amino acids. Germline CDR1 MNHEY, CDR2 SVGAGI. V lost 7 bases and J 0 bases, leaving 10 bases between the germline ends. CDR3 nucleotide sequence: TGTGCCAGCAAATATGGAGACTCCTACGAGCAGTACTTC. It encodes CASKYGDSYEQYF.

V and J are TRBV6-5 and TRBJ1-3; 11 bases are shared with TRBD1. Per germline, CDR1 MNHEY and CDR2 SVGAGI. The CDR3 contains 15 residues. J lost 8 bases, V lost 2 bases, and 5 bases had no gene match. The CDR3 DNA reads TGTGCCAGCAGTTACGTCGGGACAGGGGGGGACACCATATATTTT. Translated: CASSYVGTGGDTIYF.

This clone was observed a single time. As DNA, the CDR3 is TGCGCCAGCAAACAACAGGGGGGAACTAACTATGGCTACACCTTC. Protein product: CASKQQGGTNYGYTF. The chain uses TRBV5-1 and TRBJ1-2, with TRBD1 identical over 8 bases. Germline CDR1 reads SGHRS; CDR2 reads YFSETQ. The CDR3 is 15 residues long. V dropped 6 bases and J dropped 0; count of bases not matched to a gene: 7.

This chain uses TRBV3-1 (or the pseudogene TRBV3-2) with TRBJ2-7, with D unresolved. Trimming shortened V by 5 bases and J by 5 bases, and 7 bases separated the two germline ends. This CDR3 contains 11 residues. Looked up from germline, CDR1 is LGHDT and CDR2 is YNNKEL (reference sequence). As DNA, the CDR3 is TGTGCCAGCAGCAAAGCCAACGAGCAGTACTTC. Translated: CASSKANEQYF.

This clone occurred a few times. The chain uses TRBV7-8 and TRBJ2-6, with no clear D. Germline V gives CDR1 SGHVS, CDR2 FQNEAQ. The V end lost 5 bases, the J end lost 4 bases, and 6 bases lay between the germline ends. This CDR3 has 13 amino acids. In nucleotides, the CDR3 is TGTGCCAGCAGCAAGAGGGGGGCCAACGTCCTGACTTTC. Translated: CASSKRGANVLTF.

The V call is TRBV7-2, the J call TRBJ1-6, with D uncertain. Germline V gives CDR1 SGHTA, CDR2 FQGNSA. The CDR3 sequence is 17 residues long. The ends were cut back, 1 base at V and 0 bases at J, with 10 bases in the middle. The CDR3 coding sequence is TGTGCCAGCAGCTTAGAGGCTTCTAGCTCCTATAATTCACCCCTCCACTTT. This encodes CASSLEASSSYNSPLHF. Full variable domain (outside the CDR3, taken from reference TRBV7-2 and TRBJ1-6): GAGVSQSPSNKVTEKGKDVELRCDPISGHTALYWYRQSLGQGLEFLIYFQGNSAPDKSGLPSDRFSAERTGGSVSTLTIQRTQQEDSAVYLCASSLEASSSYNSPLHFGNGTRLTVT.

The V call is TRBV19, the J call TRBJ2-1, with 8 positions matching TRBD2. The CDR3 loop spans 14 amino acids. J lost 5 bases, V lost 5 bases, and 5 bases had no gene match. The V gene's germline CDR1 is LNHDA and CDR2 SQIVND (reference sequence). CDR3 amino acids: CASSWRGAHNEQFF. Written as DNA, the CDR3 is TGTGCCAGTAGTTGGCGGGGGGCCCACAATGAGCAGTTCTTC.

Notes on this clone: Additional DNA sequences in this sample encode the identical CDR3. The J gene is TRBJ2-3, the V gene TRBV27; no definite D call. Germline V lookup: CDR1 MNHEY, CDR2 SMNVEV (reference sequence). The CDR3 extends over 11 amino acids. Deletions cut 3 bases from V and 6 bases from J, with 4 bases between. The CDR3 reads CASSFIDTQYF. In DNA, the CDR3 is TGTGCCAGCAGTTTTATCGATACGCAGTATTTT.